Listed below are T cell receptor beta chains from one sample, sequenced in a study of blood T cell repertoires in COVID-19. Using immunoSEQ multiplex PCR, the repertoire was profiled, and TCRdb retains in-frame clones only, with some absent. Of about 230,000 clones in the sample, about 84% were seen once. The sample consisted of peripheral blood. Every receptor here comes from a woman aged 80 or over with acute or convalescent COVID-19. CDR3s include the opening cysteine and the closing phenylalanine or tryptophan. D genes are given only for firm matches. Expanded clones are given a class, and other clones once, few, many or no size at all.

v_gene	d_gene	abundance	j_gene	CDR3nt	CDR3aa
TRBV5-5	TRBD2	.	TRBJ2-1	TGTGCCAGCAGCGCTAGCGGGGGGGTTATCTACAATGAGCAGTTCTTC	CASSASGGVIYNEQFF
TRBV25-1	.	.	TRBJ1-1	TGTGCCAGCAGAGAAACAGGGAGAGGGGACACTGAAGCTTTCTTT	CASRETGRGDTEAFF
TRBV7-9	TRBD2	.	TRBJ2-7	TGTGCCAGCACCTCCCGAGGCGGGAGCCAGGACGAGCAGTACTTC	CASTSRGGSQDEQYF
TRBV27	TRBD2	.	TRBJ2-1	TGTGCCAGCAGTTTTTCCGGGACTAGCGGGGGGGCGATATCCTACAATGAGCAGTTCTTC	CASSFSGTSGGAISYNEQFF
TRBV30	.	.	TRBJ1-4	TGTGCCTGGTCTACCAGTCTGACATCAACTAATGAAAAACTGTTTTTT	CAWSTSLTSTNEKLFF
TRBV7-2	.	.	TRBJ2-7	TGTGCCAGCAGCTTAGGGTCGGGGGTCTCCTACGAGCAGTACTTC	CASSLGSGVSYEQYF
TRBV28	TRBD1	.	TRBJ1-2	TGTGCCAGCACCGTCGGACAGGGTTACTATGGCTACACCTTC	CASTVGQGYYGYTF
TRBV4-2	.	.	TRBJ2-3	TGTGCCAGCAGCCAAGATAGTATAGGAGGGGGCGGTCGGGCGGATACGCAGTATTTT	CASSQDSIGGGGRADTQYF
TRBV2	.	.	TRBJ2-1	TGTGCCAGCAGTGTGCTAGCGAGCTCCTACAATGAGCAGTTCTTC	CASSVLASSYNEQFF
TRBV7-9	.	.	TRBJ1-1	TGTGCCAGCAGCTTATATAGTATGAACACTGAAGCTTTCTTT	CASSLYSMNTEAFF
TRBV24-1	TRBD2	.	TRBJ2-1	TGTGCCACCAGTGATTGGGGACTAGCGGGGAGGGGGGACAATGAGCAGTTCTTC	CATSDWGLAGRGDNEQFF
TRBV5-6	TRBD1	.	TRBJ1-2	TGTGCCAGCAGCTGGGACAGGGGGAAGGGCTACACCTTC	CASSWDRGKGYTF
TRBV12-2	.	.	TRBJ2-1	TGTGCAAGTCGCCCTTTCAATGCGGAGCCAAACAATGAGCAGTTCTTC	CASRPFNAEPNNEQFF
TRBV6-5	.	.	TRBJ1-1	TGTGCCAGCAGTCAACTCTTGGAAGCTTTCTTT	CASSQLLEAFF
TRBV5-1	TRBD2	once	TRBJ2-1	TGCGCCAGCAGCGCCCGTCTAGCGGAAAGCTCCTACAATGAGCAGTTCTTC	CASSARLAESSYNEQFF
TRBV3-1/TRBV3-2	TRBD2	few	TRBJ2-2	TGTGCCAGCAGCCCACTAGCGGGGGGGCCCGGGGAGCTGTTTTTT	CASSPLAGGPGELFF
TRBV3-1/TRBV3-2	.	.	TRBJ1-1	TGTGCCAGCAGCCAAGTTCAGAACACTGAAGCTTTCTTT	CASSQVQNTEAFF
TRBV6-5	TRBD1	.	TRBJ2-5	TGTGCCAGCAACAGGGGGCCTGAGACCCAGTACTTC	CASNRGPETQYF
TRBV27	.	.	TRBJ2-1	TGTGCCAGCAGTTCCCGTCCGAATGAGCAGTTCTTC	CASSSRPNEQFF
TRBV19	TRBD1	.	TRBJ2-5	TGTGCCAGCCGTTCCTCCGGGACAGAAGAGACCCAGTACTTC	CASRSSGTEETQYF
TRBV19	.	few	TRBJ1-5	TGTGCCAGTCCCATGGGAGAATATAGCAATCAGCCCCAGCATTTT	CASPMGEYSNQPQHF
TRBV10-2	TRBD2	.	TRBJ2-1	TGCGCCAGCATGGATAGCGGGGGTTCCTACAATGAGCAGTTCTTC	CASMDSGGSYNEQFF
TRBV7-7	TRBD1	.	TRBJ2-3	TGTGCCAGCAGCAAGGGACAGGGGGCTAGCACAGATACGCAGTATTTT	CASSKGQGASTDTQYF
TRBV9	.	.	TRBJ1-3	TGTGCCAGCAGCGGGGGAGTCTCTGGAAACACCATATATTTT	CASSGGVSGNTIYF
TRBV10-1	TRBD1	many	TRBJ1-1	TGCGCCAGCAGTGAGCTAAACAGGGGCGTCGCTTTCTTT	CASSELNRGVAFF
TRBV29-1	.	once	TRBJ2-1	TGCAGCGTTTCTCGGGGGGCAGGTGAGCAGTTCTTC	CSVSRGAGEQFF
TRBV19	.	.	TRBJ1-1	TGTGCCAGTAGTTCCGGCGGAGGGGTTAACACTGAAGCTTTCTTT	CASSSGGGVNTEAFF
TRBV27	TRBD1	.	TRBJ2-7	TGTGCCAGCAGTCAAAGACAGGGAAGAGGATACGAGCAGTACTTC	CASSQRQGRGYEQYF
TRBV11-3	TRBD1	.	TRBJ2-3	TGTGCCAGCAGCTTAGCTGCCGGGACAGGGACAGATACGCAGTATTTT	CASSLAAGTGTDTQYF
TRBV6-1	.	.	TRBJ1-5	TGTGCCAGCAGCGCGGGGGAGCCCCAGCATTTT	CASSAGEPQHF
TRBV4-2	TRBD1	once	TRBJ2-1	TGTGCCAGCAGCCAAGCAATACGTGGACAGGGGCTATACAATGAGCAGTTCTTC	CASSQAIRGQGLYNEQFF
TRBV7-2	.	.	TRBJ1-2	TGTGCCAGCAGCTTACCTCCCTACTATGGCTACACCTTC	CASSLPPYYGYTF
TRBV5-1	.	.	TRBJ2-3	TGCGCCAGCAGCGCTCCGGGCCTCGGGCTCCTGGGAGGAATGAGCACAGATACGCAGTATTTT	CASSAPGLGLLGGMSTDTQYF
TRBV27	.	.	TRBJ1-2	TGTGCCAGCCTCACCGGAGGGTATCGGGATGGCTACACCTTC	CASLTGGYRDGYTF
TRBV2	TRBD1	few	TRBJ1-1	TGTGCCAGCAGGGATATACAGGGGTTTAACACTGAAGCTTTCTTT	CASRDIQGFNTEAFF
TRBV7-9	.	few	TRBJ1-1	TGTGCCAGCAGCTTAGGCGGGGAGTACAACACTGAAGCTTTCTTT	CASSLGGEYNTEAFF
TRBV5-1	.	few	TRBJ1-6	TGCGCCAGCAGCTTGGGGCAGGGCGGTAGATCACCCCTCCACTTT	CASSLGQGGRSPLHF
TRBV28	.	.	TRBJ1-6	TGTGCCAGCAGTTTATACAGGGATAATTCACCCCTCCACTTT	CASSLYRDNSPLHF
TRBV18	.	.	TRBJ1-4	TGTGCCAGCTCAGCTTCAACTTTCGGGGTAGGGATGTTTTTT	CASSASTFGVGMFF
TRBV18	TRBD2	.	TRBJ2-7	TGTGCCAGCTCACCAGCTAGCGGGAGCTACGAGCAGTACTTC	CASSPASGSYEQYF
TRBV3-1/TRBV3-2	TRBD2	.	TRBJ2-1	TGTGCCAGCAGCCAGCCCAGAGGTAGCGGGGGTAATGAGCAGTTCTTC	CASSQPRGSGGNEQFF
TRBV15	TRBD2	.	TRBJ2-3	TGTGCCACCAGCAGAGGTTGGCGGGGGGCGATCACAGATACGCAGTATTTT	CATSRGWRGAITDTQYF
TRBV2	TRBD1	.	TRBJ1-6	TGTGCCAGCAGTGGTGGGACAGGGCATTCACCCCTCCACTTT	CASSGGTGHSPLHF
TRBV18	TRBD1	.	TRBJ1-2	TGTGCCAGCTCAACCTCCGGGACAGACATCTATGGCTACACCTTC	CASSTSGTDIYGYTF
TRBV6-5	.	few	TRBJ2-1	TGTGCCAGCAGTTACTCTGGCGACACGAGGCAGTTCTTC	CASSYSGDTRQFF
TRBV6-5	.	.	TRBJ2-2	TGTGCCAGCAATATTGACAGGAACACCGGGGAGCTGTTTTTT	CASNIDRNTGELFF
TRBV11-2	.	.	TRBJ2-7	TGTGCCAGCAGCTTACTTCCCTCCCACGAGCAGTACTTC	CASSLLPSHEQYF
TRBV11-2	.	few	TRBJ2-1	TGTGCCAGCAGCTTAGTCCTACAGGGTTCGAATGAGCAGTTCTTC	CASSLVLQGSNEQFF
TRBV3-1/TRBV3-2	TRBD1	.	TRBJ1-1	TGTGCCAGCAGCCTCACCAAGGAGTCCCCAGGGGGCAATTGGGCTTTCTTT	CASSLTKESPGGNWAFF
TRBV5-6	.	.	TRBJ1-2	TGTGCCAGCAGCTTGGTATCGGGGGGCGGTGGCTACACCTTC	CASSLVSGGGGYTF
TRBV29-1	.	.	TRBJ2-1	TGCAGCGTTCCTTCACTACTCTCCTACAATGAGCAGTTCTTC	CSVPSLLSYNEQFF